This TCR beta chain was profiled in a study of T cells of healthy individuals (dated by TCRdb to 2017 to 2018). The library came from 5' RACE. For sequencing, an Illumina MiSeq was employed. TCRdb reanalyzed the raw reads on its own, using fastp at Q25 for trimming and MiXCR for clone calling, and kept in-frame beta chains. All rows with the same CDR3 protein become a single entry with the most common DNA and genes. The sample table shows around 80,000 distinct CDR3 sequences, and 5% are seen once. The ten largest make up 7.5% to 9.5% of the sample. This clonotype was seen many times. The clone's antigen remains unknown. Per-base qualities were not stored, and no clone one base away is much larger. This clonotype originated in a female donor in good health.

CDR3 protein: CASSEARPTLNEQFF. The DNA is TGTGCCAGCAGTGAAGCGCGTCCTACCCTTAATGAGCAGTTCTTC. The chain employs TRBV2 and TRBJ2-1, with the D gene not clear enough to name. The CDR3 measures 15 amino acids from cysteine to phenylalanine. Only the CDR3 DNA is retained, 45 bases long and in frame from the first base. CDR1 SNHLY and CDR2 FYNNEI were looked up in the germline V gene. V gives up 0 bases and J gives up 7 bases, and the segment between their germline ends measures 13 bases.